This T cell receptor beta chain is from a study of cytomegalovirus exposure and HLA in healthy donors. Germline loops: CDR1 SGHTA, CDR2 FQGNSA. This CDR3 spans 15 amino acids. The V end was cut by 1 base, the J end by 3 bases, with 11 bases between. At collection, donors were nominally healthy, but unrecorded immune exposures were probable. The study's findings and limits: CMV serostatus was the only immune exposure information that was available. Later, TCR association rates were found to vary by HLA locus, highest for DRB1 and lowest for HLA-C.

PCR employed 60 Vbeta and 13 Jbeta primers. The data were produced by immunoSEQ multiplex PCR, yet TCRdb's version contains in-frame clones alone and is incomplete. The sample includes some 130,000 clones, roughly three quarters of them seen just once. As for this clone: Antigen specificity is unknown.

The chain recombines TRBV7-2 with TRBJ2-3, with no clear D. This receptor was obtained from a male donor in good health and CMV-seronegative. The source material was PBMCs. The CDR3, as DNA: TGTGCCAGCAGCTTAGGGAGTGGTGTTACAGATACGCAGTATTTT. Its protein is CASSLGSGVTDTQYF.